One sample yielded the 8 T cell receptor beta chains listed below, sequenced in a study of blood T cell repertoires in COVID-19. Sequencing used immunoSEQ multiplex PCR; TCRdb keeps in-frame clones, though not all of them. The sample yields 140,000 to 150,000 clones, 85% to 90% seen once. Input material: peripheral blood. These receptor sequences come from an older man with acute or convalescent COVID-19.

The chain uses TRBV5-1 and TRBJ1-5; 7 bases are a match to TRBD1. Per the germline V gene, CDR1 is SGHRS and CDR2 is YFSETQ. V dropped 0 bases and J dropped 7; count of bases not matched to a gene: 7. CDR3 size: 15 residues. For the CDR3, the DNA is TGCGCCAGCAGCTTGGCCCCTGTACAGGGGCAGCCCCAGCATTTT. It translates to CASSLAPVQGQPQHF.

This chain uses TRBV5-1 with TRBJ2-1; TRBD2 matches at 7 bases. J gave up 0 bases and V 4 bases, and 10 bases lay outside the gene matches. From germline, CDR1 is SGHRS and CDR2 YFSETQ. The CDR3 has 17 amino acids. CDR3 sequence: CASSPGLRDYSYNEQFF. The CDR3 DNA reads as TGCGCCAGCAGCCCGGGACTCCGGGACTACTCCTACAATGAGCAGTTCTTC. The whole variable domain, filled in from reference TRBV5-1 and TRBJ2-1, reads KAGVTQTPRYLIKTRGQQVTLSCSPISGHRSVSWYQQTPGQGLQFLFEYFSETQRNKGNFPGRFSGRQFSNSRSEMNVSTLELGDSALYLCASSPGLRDYSYNEQFFGPGTRLTVL.

The CDR3 sequence is CASTPNNAGGTEAFF. CDR3 nucleotide sequence: TGTGCTAGTACCCCGAACAATGCGGGGGGCACTGAAGCTTTCTTT. V and J are TRBV7-7 and TRBJ1-1; D might be TRBD1 (5 bases). This CDR3 has 15 amino acids. Germline CDR1 SSHAT, CDR2 FNYEAQ (reference sequence).

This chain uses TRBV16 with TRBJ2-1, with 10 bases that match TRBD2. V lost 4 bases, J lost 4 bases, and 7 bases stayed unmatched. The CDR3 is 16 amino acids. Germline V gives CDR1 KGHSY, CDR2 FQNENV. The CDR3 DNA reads TGTGCCAGCAGCCCACTAGCGGGGAAGAAATACAATGAGCAGTTCTTC. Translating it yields CASSPLAGKKYNEQFF.

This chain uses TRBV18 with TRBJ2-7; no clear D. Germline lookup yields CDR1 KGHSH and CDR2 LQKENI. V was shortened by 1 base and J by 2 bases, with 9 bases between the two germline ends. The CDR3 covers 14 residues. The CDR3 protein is CASSPLPGPYEQYF. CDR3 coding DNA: TGTGCCAGCTCACCACTGCCCGGTCCCTACGAGCAGTACTTC.

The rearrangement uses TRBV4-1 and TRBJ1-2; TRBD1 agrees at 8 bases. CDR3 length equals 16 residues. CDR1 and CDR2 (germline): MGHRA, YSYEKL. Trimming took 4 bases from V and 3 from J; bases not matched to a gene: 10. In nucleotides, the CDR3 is TGCGCCAGCAGCCGAGTATTACAGGGGGTCTACTATGGCTACACCTTC. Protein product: CASSRVLQGVYYGYTF.

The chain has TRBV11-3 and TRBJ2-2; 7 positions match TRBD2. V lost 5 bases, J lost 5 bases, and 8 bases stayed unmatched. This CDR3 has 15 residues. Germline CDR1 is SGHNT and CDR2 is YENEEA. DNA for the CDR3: TGTGCCAGCAGCCGTGGCGGGGGTCGGACCGGGGAGCTGTTTTTT. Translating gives CASSRGGGRTGELFF.

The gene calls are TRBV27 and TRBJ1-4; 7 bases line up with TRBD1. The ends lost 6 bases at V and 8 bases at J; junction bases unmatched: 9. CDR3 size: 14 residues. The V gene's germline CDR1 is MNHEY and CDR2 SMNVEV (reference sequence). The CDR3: CASRIEGANEKLFF. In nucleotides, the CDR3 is TGTGCCAGCAGGATTGAGGGGGCGAACGAAAAACTGTTTTTT.